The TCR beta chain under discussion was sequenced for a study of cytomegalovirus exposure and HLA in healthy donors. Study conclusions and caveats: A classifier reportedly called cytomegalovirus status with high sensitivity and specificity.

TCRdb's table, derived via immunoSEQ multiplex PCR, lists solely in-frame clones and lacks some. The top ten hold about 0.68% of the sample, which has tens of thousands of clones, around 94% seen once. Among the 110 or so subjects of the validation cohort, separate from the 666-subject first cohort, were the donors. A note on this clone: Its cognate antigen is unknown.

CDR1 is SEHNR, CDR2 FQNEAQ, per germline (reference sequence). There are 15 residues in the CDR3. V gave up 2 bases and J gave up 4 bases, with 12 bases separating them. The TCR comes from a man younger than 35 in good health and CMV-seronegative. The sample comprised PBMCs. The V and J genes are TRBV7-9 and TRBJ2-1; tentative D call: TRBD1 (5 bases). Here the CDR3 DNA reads TGTGCCAGCAGCTTACTCCTCGCAGGGTACAATGAGCAGTTCTTC. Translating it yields CASSLLLAGYNEQFF.